This T cell receptor (beta chain) comes out of a study of regulatory T cells in long-lasting Graves disease. Library construction for TCR beta used iRepertoire HTBI primers and Arm-PCR of CDR3 regions. MiXCR, applied by TCRdb to the multiplex PCR reads, yields one record per CDR3 protein. The sample gives under 450,000 distinct CDR3 sequences, about 16% of which show up once; around 20% is in the top ten. This clonotype occurred a few times. At one boundary the junction diverges from the germline segment, which might be a read error. The CDR3 consists of 13 residues. Looked up from germline, CDR1 is KGHSH and CDR2 is LQKENI. The time point is: newly diagnosed GD, antithyroid drugs for less than 3 months. Preparation of the TCR library used RNA extracted from PBMCs. In addition, the sample was reused for a study of T cells in Graves' hyperthyroidism and ophthalmopathy. As that study records: The blood repertoire included most of the expanded thyroid clonotypes above 0.001.

V gene TRBV18 combines with J gene TRBJ2-2, with D perhaps assigned TRBD1 or TRBD2 (5 bases each). Sequenced material: peripheral blood mononuclear cells (PBMCs), taken at new diagnosis, from a patient treated with antithyroid drugs. This TCR came from a woman aged 18-29 years with Graves disease. Here the CDR3 reads CASSPRGTGELIF. Written as DNA, the CDR3 is TGTGCCAGCTCACCACGAGGGACCGGGGAGCTGATTTTT.